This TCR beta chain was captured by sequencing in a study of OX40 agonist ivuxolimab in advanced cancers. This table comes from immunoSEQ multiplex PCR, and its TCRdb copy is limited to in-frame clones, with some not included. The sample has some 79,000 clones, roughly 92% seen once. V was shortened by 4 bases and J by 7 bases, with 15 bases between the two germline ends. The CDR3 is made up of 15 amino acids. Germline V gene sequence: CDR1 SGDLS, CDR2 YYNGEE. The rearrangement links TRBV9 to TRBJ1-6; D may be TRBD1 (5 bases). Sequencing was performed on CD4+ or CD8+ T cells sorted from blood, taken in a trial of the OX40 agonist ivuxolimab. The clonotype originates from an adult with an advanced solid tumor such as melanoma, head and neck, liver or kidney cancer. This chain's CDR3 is CASSSRIEGNSPLHF. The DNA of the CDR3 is TGTGCCAGCAGCTCCAGGATAGAGGGGAATTCACCCCTCCACTTT.